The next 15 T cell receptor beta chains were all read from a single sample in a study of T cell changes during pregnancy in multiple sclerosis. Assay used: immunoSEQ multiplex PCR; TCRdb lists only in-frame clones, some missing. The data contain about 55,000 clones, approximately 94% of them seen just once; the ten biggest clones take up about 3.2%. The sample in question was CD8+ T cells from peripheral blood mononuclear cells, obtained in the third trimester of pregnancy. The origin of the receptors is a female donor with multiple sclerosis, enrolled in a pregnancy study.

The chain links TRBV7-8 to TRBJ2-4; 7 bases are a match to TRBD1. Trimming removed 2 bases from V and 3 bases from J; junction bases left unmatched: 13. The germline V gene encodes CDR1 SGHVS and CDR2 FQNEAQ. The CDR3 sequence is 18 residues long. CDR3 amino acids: CASSLRGRWGRDKNIQYF. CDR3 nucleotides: TGTGCCAGCAGCTTAAGGGGGCGATGGGGCAGAGACAAAAACATTCAGTACTTC.

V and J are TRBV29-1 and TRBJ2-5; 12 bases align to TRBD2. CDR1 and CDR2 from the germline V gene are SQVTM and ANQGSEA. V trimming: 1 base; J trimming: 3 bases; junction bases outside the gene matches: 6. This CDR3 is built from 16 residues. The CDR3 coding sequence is TGCAGCGTTGAAGGACTAGCGGGAGAGGGGGAAGAGACCCAGTACTTC. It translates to CSVEGLAGEGEETQYF.

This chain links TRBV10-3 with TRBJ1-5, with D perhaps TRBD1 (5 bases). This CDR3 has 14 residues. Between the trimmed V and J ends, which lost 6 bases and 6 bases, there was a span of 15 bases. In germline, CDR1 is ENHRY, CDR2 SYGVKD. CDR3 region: CAISREAGGQPQHF. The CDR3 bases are TGTGCCATCAGCAGGGAAGCGGGAGGTCAGCCCCAGCATTTT.

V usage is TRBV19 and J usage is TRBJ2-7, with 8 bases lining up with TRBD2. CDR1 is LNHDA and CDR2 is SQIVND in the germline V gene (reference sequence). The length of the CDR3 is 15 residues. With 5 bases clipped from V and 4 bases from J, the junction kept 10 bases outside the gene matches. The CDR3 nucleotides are TGTGCCAGTAGTCCCCAACGGGAGGGCGTGTACGAGCAGTACTTC. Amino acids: CASSPQREGVYEQYF.

CDR3 region: CASSFPSGSQETQYF. The CDR3 bases are TGTGCCAGCAGCTTCCCTAGCGGGAGCCAAGAGACCCAGTACTTC. The chain is built from TRBV11-1 and TRBJ2-5, with TRBD2 matching 10 bases. The CDR3 consists of 15 residues. J lost 1 base, V lost 3 bases, and 2 bases had no gene match. Germline CDR1 SGHAT, CDR2 FQDESV (reference sequence).

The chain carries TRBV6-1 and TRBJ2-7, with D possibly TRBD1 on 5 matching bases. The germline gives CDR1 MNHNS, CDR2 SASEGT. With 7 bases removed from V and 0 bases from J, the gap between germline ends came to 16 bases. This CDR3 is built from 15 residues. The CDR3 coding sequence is TGTGCCAGCAAGTATTGGGAACAGGACTCCTACGAGCAGTACTTC. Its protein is CASKYWEQDSYEQYF.

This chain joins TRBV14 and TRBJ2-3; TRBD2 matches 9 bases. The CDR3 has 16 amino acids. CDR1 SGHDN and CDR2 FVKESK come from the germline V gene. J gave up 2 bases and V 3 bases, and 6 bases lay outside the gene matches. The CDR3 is CASSHGGLALTDTQYF. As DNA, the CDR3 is TGTGCCAGCAGCCACGGAGGACTAGCGCTCACAGATACGCAGTATTTT.

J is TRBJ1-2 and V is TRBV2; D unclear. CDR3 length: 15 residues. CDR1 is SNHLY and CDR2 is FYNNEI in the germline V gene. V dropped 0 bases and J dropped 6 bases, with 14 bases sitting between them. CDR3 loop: CASSEAARGIDGYTF. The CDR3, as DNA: TGTGCCAGCAGTGAAGCGGCTCGGGGTATTGATGGCTACACCTTC.

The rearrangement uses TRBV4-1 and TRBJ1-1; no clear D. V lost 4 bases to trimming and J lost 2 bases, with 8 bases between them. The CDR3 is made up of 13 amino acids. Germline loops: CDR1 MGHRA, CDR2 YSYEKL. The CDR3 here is CASSPDKNTEAFF. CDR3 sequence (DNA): TGCGCCAGCAGCCCCGACAAAAACACTGAAGCTTTCTTT.

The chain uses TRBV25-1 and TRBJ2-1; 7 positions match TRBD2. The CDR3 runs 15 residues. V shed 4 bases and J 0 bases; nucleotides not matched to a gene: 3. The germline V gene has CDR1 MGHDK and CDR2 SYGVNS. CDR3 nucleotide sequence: TGTGCCAGCAGTGGGGAGGGCCTCTCCTACAATGAGCAGTTCTTC. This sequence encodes CASSGEGLSYNEQFF.

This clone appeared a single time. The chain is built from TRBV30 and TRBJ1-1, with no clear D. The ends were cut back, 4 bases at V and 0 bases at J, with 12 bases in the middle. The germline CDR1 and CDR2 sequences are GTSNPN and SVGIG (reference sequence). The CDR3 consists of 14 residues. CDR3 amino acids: CAWTLTRMNTEAFF. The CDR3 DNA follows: TGTGCCTGGACCCTGACGAGGATGAACACTGAAGCTTTCTTT.

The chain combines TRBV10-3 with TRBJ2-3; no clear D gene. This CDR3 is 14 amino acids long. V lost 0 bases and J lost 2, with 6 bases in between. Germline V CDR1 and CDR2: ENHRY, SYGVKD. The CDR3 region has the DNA TGTGCCATCAGTGAGTCCGCGTCCACAGATACGCAGTATTTT. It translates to CAISESASTDTQYF.

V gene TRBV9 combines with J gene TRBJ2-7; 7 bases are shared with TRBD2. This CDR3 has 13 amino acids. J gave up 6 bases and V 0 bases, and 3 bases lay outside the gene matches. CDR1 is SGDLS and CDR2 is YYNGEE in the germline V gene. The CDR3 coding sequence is TGTGCCAGCAGCGTAGGGGGGGAGGGCGAGCAGTACTTC. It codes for CASSVGGEGEQYF.

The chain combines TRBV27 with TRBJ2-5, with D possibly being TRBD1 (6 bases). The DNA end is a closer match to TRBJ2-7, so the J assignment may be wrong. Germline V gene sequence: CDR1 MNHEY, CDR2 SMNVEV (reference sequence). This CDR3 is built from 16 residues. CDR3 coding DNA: TGTGCCAGCGGACCCCAATCCCGGGACAAGATTGGCGAGCAGTACTTC. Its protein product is CASGPQSRDKIGEQYF.

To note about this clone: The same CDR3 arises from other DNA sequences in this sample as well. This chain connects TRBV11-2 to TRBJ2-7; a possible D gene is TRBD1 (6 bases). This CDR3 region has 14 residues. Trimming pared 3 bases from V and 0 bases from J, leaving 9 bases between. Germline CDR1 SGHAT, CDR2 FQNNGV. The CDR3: CASSFADSSYEQYF. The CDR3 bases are TGTGCCAGCAGCTTCGCGGACAGCTCCTACGAGCAGTACTTC.